Below, 25 T cell receptor beta chains from the same sample are listed, as sequenced in a study of blood T cell repertoires in COVID-19 (dated by TCRdb to 2018 to 2021). The library relied on the immunoSEQ multiplex PCR assay. In its TCRdb copy, this immuneACCESS table keeps in-frame sequences only and misses some clones. Where compared with another copy, unresolved V genes explain less than half of these, and the others have no known cause. The sample table records 200,000 to 250,000 clones; 70% to 90% of these occur just once. The top ten clones comprise around 1.4% of the sample. Sequenced sample: peripheral blood. Receptors were obtained from a man older than 75 with acute or convalescent COVID-19.

The rearrangement links TRBV12-3 or TRBV12-4 to TRBJ2-5; D is undetermined. V lost 7 bases, J lost 5 bases, and 14 bases lay in between. The CDR3 totals 13 residues. CDR3 loop: CASTKYRAETQYF. The CDR3 DNA reads TGTGCCAGCACTAAATATCGTGCGGAGACCCAGTACTTC.

The gene calls are TRBV11-2 and TRBJ2-2; TRBD2 aligns across 15 bases. This CDR3 region has 19 residues. After removal of 3 bases from V and 0 bases from J, the junction contained 5 bases not matched to a gene. Germline CDR1 reads SGHAT; CDR2 reads FQNNGV. Here the CDR3 reads CASSLGLAGGPTNTGELFF. CDR3 nucleotide sequence: TGTGCCAGCAGCTTGGGACTAGCGGGGGGACCTACGAACACCGGGGAGCTGTTTTTT.

The rearrangement links TRBV4-3 to TRBJ1-4; D may be TRBD1 (5 bases). Per the germline V gene, CDR1 is LGHNA and CDR2 is YSLEER. Trimming shortened V by 1 base and J by 2 bases, and 11 bases separated the two germline ends. The CDR3 has 16 amino acids. The CDR3 loop reads CASSQVGGGTNEKLFF. CDR3 in DNA: TGCGCCAGCAGCCAAGTCGGGGGGGGGACTAATGAAAAACTGTTTTTT.

CDR3 amino acids: CASSQGTPSNQPQHF. Written as DNA, the CDR3 is TGTGCCAGCAGCCAAGGGACACCTAGCAATCAGCCCCAGCATTTT. The rearrangement links TRBV3-1 (or the pseudogene TRBV3-2) to TRBJ1-5; perhaps TRBD1 as D (5 bases). Trimming took off 1 base at V and 0 bases at J, with 7 bases between the two ends. The CDR3 extends over 15 amino acids. From germline, CDR1 is LGHDT and CDR2 YNNKEL (reference sequence).

The gene calls are TRBV5-4 and TRBJ1-2, with D possibly matching TRBD1 (6 bases). Trimming left V 0 bases short and J 4 bases short, with 13 bases between. Germline loops: CDR1 SGHNT, CDR2 YYREEE (reference sequence). The CDR3 length is 15 residues. The DNA for the CDR3 is TGTGCCAGCAGCTTGGAAGGGGGTGGGAGCTATGGCTACACCTTC. This translates into CASSLEGGGSYGYTF.

This clone has a single count. The chain uses TRBV18 and TRBJ2-5; 9 positions agree with TRBD2. Germline CDR1 is KGHSH and CDR2 is LQKENI. The CDR3 length is 15 residues. The V gene end was trimmed by 3 bases and the J gene end by 1 base; junction bases not matched to a gene: 3. The CDR3 coding sequence is TGTGCCAGCTCACCTGCGGGGGGGGTCCAAGAGACCCAGTACTTC. Protein product: CASSPAGGVQETQYF.

The rearrangement links TRBV11-2 to TRBJ1-2; D possibly corresponds to TRBD1 (6 bases). This CDR3 has 17 amino acids. V was shortened by 0 bases and J by 0 bases, with 14 bases between the two germline ends. Germline CDR1 SGHAT, CDR2 FQNNGV. The CDR3 loop reads CASSLDGSRGANYGYTF. CDR3 coding DNA: TGTGCCAGCAGCTTAGATGGCTCCAGGGGAGCTAACTATGGCTACACCTTC.

The V gene is TRBV9, the J gene TRBJ2-1, with 9 nucleotides matching TRBD2. Germline V gene data show CDR1 as SGDLS and CDR2 as YYNGEE. The trim removed 0 bases at V and 7 bases at J, leaving 2 bases unmatched. The CDR3 is 14 amino acids. CDR3 DNA: TGTGCCAGCAGCGTAGTAACTAGCGGGAATGAGCAGTTCTTC. As protein: CASSVVTSGNEQFF.

This chain connects TRBV9 to TRBJ1-1; possible D gene TRBD1, 5 bases. Germline CDR1 reads SGDLS; CDR2 reads YYNGEE. V lost 0 bases to trimming and J lost 5 bases, with 11 bases between them. The CDR3 spans 14 residues. CDR3 coding DNA: TGTGCCAGCAGCGTAGATGAGGGGAGGACTGAAGCTTTCTTT. It translates to CASSVDEGRTEAFF. The entire variable domain, with the rest obtained from reference TRBV9 and TRBJ1-1, is as follows: DSGVTQTPKHLITATGQRVTLRCSPRSGDLSVYWYQQSLDQGLQFLIQYYNGEERAKGNILERFSAQQFPDLHSELNLSSLELGDSALYFCASSVDEGRTEAFFGQGTRLTVV.

The chain combines TRBV6-6 with TRBJ2-2; 8 bases are shared with TRBD1. In germline, CDR1 is MNHNY, CDR2 SVGAGI (reference sequence). This CDR3 is built from 15 residues. V trimming: 6 bases; J trimming: 5 bases; junction bases outside the gene matches: 8. CDR3 region: CASSLGQGRTGELFF. In DNA, the CDR3 is TGTGCCAGCAGCCTAGGACAGGGCCGGACCGGGGAGCTGTTTTTT.

The rearrangement links TRBV5-1 to TRBJ2-1; 9 positions agree with TRBD2. The CDR3 extends over 15 amino acids. The germline CDR1 and CDR2 sequences are SGHRS and YFSETQ. The junction had 10 bases not matched to a gene; V was cut back by 0 bases and J by 12 bases. CDR3 protein: CASSLASGTSPLQFF. The CDR3 DNA sequence: TGCGCCAGCAGCTTGGCCTCCGGGACTAGCCCCCTGCAGTTCTTC. Full variable domain (remainder filled in from reference TRBV5-1 and TRBJ2-1): KAGVTQTPRYLIKTRGQQVTLSCSPISGHRSVSWYQQTPGQGLQFLFEYFSETQRNKGNFPGRFSGRQFSNSRSEMNVSTLELGDSALYLCASSLASGTSPLQFFGPGTRLTVL.

This chain uses TRBV7-9 with TRBJ2-2, with D uncertain. The V end lost 5 bases, the J end lost 4 bases, and 17 bases lay between the germline ends. CDR3 length equals 16 residues. CDR1 is SEHNR, CDR2 FQNEAQ, per germline (reference sequence). The CDR3, as DNA: TGTGCCAGCAGCCCCAATGGTATCAGAGGCACCGGGGAGCTGTTTTTT. This translates into CASSPNGIRGTGELFF.

This chain uses TRBV5-1 with TRBJ1-4; the match to TRBD1 covers 7 bases. The CDR3 is 13 residues long. CDR1 and CDR2 (germline): SGHRS, YFSETQ. The V segment lost 3 bases and the J segment 8 bases; nucleotides outside the gene matches: 4. This CDR3 is CASSSGTVEKLFF. The CDR3 DNA reads as TGCGCCAGCAGCTCGGGGACAGTCGAAAAACTGTTTTTT.

V and J are TRBV7-9 and TRBJ1-4, with D perhaps TRBD1 (5 bases). Between the trimmed V and J ends, which lost 5 bases and 3 bases, there was a span of 10 bases. Germline V gene sequence: CDR1 SEHNR, CDR2 FQNEAQ (reference sequence). This CDR3 spans 14 amino acids. The chain's CDR3 is CASSQGHSNEKLFF. In DNA, the CDR3 is TGTGCCAGCAGCCAAGGACACTCTAATGAAAAACTGTTTTTT.

V gene TRBV6-2 or TRBV6-3 combines with J gene TRBJ2-3, with D possibly matching TRBD2 (5 bases). Between the trimmed V and J ends, which lost 6 bases and 4 bases, there was a span of 17 bases. Germline V gives CDR1 MNHEY, CDR2 SVGEGT. CDR3 size: 15 residues. CDR3 in DNA: TGTGCCAGCAGCCGATTCCTAGCAGGTTCAGATACGCAGTATTTT. Residues: CASSRFLAGSDTQYF.

The CDR3 protein is CASSSVLRNQNTEAFF. As DNA, the CDR3 is TGTGCCAGCAGTTCGGTGTTGCGAAATCAGAACACTGAAGCTTTCTTT. The gene calls are TRBV27 and TRBJ1-1; no clear D. CDR3 length equals 16 residues. Germline V lookup: CDR1 MNHEY, CDR2 SMNVEV (reference sequence). Trimming stripped 4 bases from V and 1 base from J, with 16 bases between.

This clone was seen once. V gene TRBV3-1 (or the pseudogene TRBV3-2) combines with J gene TRBJ2-7; 7 bases align to TRBD2. In germline, CDR1 is LGHDT, CDR2 YNNKEL (reference sequence). CDR3 length equals 15 residues. The junction had 10 bases not matched to a gene; V was cut back by 0 bases and J by 8 bases. The CDR3 region is CASSQDGRAGRQQYF. In DNA, the CDR3 is TGTGCCAGCAGCCAAGATGGGAGGGCGGGACGCCAGCAGTACTTC.

The gene calls are TRBV11-2 and TRBJ2-5, with TRBD2 matching over 8 bases. Germline loops: CDR1 SGHAT, CDR2 FQNNGV. V shed 6 bases and J 4 bases; nucleotides not matched to a gene: 4. The CDR3 contains 13 residues. The CDR3 DNA follows: TGTGCCAGCAGGGGAGCGGGAGCAGAGACCCAGTACTTC. Translation gives CASRGAGAETQYF.

The CDR3 sequence is CASSQVRAGTGVTGELFF. For the CDR3, the DNA is TGCGCCAGCAGCCAAGTAAGAGCCGGGACAGGGGTTACCGGGGAGCTGTTTTTT. V and J are TRBV4-1 and TRBJ2-2; 10 bases align to TRBD1. V dropped 1 base and J dropped 5; count of bases not matched to a gene: 10. This CDR3 is 18 amino acids long. Germline V lookup: CDR1 MGHRA, CDR2 YSYEKL.

V is TRBV19 and J is TRBJ1-2, with 11 nucleotides matching TRBD1. CDR3 size: 15 residues. J gave up 6 bases and V 4 bases, and 7 bases lay outside the gene matches. Germline CDR1 LNHDA, CDR2 SQIVND (reference sequence). The CDR3, as DNA: TGTGCCAGTAGTAGGAGGACAGGGGGCGCGGATGGCTACACCTTC. This gives the protein CASSRRTGGADGYTF.

The CDR3 spells CASSSTGWDEQFF. The CDR3 coding sequence is TGTGCCAGCAGCTCTACAGGGTGGGATGAGCAGTTCTTC. The chain employs TRBV5-6 and TRBJ2-1; possible D gene TRBD1, 6 bases. With 3 bases removed from V and 8 bases from J, the gap between germline ends came to 12 bases. The germline V gene encodes CDR1 SGHDT and CDR2 YYEEEE. CDR3 length: 13 amino acids.

V gene TRBV27 combines with J gene TRBJ2-3, with D tentatively TRBD1 (5 bases). The CDR3 runs to 13 residues. Germline lookup yields CDR1 MNHEY and CDR2 SMNVEV (reference sequence). Trimming stripped 2 bases from V and 6 bases from J, with 9 bases between. The CDR3, as DNA: TGTGCCAGCAGTTTAACAGGCGCGGATACGCAGTATTTT. It yields the protein CASSLTGADTQYF.

This chain links TRBV5-4 with TRBJ2-5; maybe TRBD2 (6 bases). V shed 3 bases and J shed 5 bases, with 11 bases lying between them. The CDR3 extends over 13 amino acids. Looked up from germline, CDR1 is SGHNT and CDR2 is YYREEE (reference sequence). This CDR3 is CASSSTSFETQYF. The CDR3, as DNA: TGTGCCAGCAGCTCGACTAGTTTTGAGACCCAGTACTTC.

V gene TRBV7-3 combines with J gene TRBJ1-3, with 7 bases matching TRBD1. CDR1 and CDR2 (germline): SGHTA, FQGTGA. J was trimmed by 2 bases and V by 4 bases; bases with no gene match: 2. CDR3 size: 14 residues. The CDR3 loop reads CASSSTGPGNTIYF. CDR3 in DNA: TGTGCCAGCAGCTCGACAGGGCCTGGAAACACCATATATTTT.

This clone is a singleton in its sample. The V gene is TRBV3-1 (or the pseudogene TRBV3-2), the J gene TRBJ2-7; no clear D gene. The V and J ends lost 4 bases and 3 bases respectively, with 7 bases between them. Germline CDR1 LGHDT, CDR2 YNNKEL (reference sequence). The CDR3 totals 12 residues. The CDR3 reads CASSRSDYEQYF. The DNA of the CDR3 is TGTGCCAGCAGCCGCAGTGACTACGAGCAGTACTTC.